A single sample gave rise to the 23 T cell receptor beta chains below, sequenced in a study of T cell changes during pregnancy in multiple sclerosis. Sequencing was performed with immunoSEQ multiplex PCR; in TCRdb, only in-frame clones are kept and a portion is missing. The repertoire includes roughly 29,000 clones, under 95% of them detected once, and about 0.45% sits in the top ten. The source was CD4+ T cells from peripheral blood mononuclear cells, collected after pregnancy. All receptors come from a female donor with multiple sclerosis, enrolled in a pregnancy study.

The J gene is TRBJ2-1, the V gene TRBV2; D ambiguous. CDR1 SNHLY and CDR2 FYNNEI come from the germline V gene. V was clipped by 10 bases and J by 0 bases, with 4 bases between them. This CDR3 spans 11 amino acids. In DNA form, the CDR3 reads TGTGCCACGAGCTCCTACAATGAGCAGTTCTTC. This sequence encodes CATSSYNEQFF.

DNA of the CDR3: TGTGCCAGCAGGAGAGACCGGGACAGTAAAAATGAGCAGTTCTTC. Translating gives CASRRDRDSKNEQFF. The chain recombines TRBV6-5 with TRBJ2-1; TRBD1 agrees at 7 bases. Germline V CDR1 and CDR2: MNHEY, SVGAGI. This CDR3 spans 15 amino acids. V lost 6 bases to trimming and J lost 7 bases; unmatched junction nucleotides: 12.

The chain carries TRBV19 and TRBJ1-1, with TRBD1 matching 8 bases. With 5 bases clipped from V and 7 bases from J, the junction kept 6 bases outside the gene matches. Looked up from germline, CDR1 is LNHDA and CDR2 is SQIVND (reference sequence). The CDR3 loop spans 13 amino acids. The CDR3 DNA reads TGTGCCAGTAGTGCCAGACAGGGGATTGAAGCTTTCTTT. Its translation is CASSARQGIEAFF.

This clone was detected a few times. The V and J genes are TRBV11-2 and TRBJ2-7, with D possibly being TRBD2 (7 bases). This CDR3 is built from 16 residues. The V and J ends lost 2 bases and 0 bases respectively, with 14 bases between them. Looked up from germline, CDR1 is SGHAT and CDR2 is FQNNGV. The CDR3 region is CASSLFERDISYEQYF. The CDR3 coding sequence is TGTGCCAGCAGCTTATTCGAGCGGGACATCTCCTACGAGCAGTACTTC. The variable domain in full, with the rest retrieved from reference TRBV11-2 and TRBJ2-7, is EAGVAQSPRYKIIEKRQSVAFWCNPISGHATLYWYQQILGQGPKLLIQFQNNGVVDDSQLPKDRFSAERLKGVDSTLKIQPAKLEDSAVYLCASSLFERDISYEQYFGPGTRLTVT.

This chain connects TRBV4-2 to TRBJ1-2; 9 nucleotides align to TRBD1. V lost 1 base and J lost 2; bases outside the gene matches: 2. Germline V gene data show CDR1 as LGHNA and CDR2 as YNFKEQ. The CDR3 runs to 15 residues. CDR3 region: CASSQGDRDNYGYTF. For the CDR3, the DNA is TGTGCCAGCAGCCAAGGGGACAGGGACAACTATGGCTACACCTTC.

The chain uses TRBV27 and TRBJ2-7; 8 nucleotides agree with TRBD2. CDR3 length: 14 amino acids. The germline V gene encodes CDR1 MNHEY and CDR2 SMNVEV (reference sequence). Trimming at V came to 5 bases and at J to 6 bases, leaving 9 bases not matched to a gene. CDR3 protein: CASSDSGTAREQYF. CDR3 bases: TGTGCCAGCAGTGATAGCGGGACCGCTCGCGAGCAGTACTTC.

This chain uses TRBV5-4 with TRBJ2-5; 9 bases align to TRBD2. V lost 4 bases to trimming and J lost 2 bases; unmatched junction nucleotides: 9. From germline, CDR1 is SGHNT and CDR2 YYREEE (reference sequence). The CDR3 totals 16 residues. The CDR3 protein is CASSLRLAVTQETQYF. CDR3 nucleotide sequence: TGTGCCAGCAGCCTCCGACTAGCGGTAACACAAGAGACCCAGTACTTC.

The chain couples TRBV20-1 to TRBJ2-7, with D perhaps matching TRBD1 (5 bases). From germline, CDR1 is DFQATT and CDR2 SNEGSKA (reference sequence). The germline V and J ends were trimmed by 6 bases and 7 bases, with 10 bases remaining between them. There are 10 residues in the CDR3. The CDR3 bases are TGCAGTGCGGGGCGCCTGGAGCAGTACTTC. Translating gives CSAGRLEQYF.

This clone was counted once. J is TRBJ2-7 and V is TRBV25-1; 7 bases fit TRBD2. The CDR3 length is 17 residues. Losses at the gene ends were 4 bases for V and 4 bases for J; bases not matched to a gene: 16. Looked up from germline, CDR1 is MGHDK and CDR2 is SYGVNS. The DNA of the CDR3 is TGTGCCAGCAGTGGACCCGGGTGGGAGGGGATGAATTACGAGCAGTACTTC. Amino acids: CASSGPGWEGMNYEQYF.

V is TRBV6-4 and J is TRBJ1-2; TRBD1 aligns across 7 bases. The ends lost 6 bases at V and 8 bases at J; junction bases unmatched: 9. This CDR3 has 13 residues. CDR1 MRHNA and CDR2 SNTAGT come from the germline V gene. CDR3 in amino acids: CASRGDSLGGYTF. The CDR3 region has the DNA TGTGCCAGCAGGGGGGACAGCTTGGGAGGCTACACCTTC.

The CDR3 protein is CASSLAVAGELFF. CDR3 coding DNA: TGCGCCAGCAGCTTGGCAGTGGCCGGGGAGCTGTTTTTT. V and J are TRBV5-1 and TRBJ2-2; D call uncertain. Trimming took 0 bases from V and 6 from J, leaving 6 bases between them. The length of the CDR3 is 13 residues. CDR1 is SGHRS and CDR2 is YFSETQ in the germline V gene.

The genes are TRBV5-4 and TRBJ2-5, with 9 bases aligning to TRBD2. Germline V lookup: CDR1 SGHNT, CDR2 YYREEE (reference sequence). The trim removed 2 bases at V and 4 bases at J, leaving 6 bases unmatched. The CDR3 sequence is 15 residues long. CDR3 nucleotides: TGTGCCAGCAGCTTCGATAGCGGGGGAGGAGAGACCCAGTACTTC. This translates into CASSFDSGGGETQYF.

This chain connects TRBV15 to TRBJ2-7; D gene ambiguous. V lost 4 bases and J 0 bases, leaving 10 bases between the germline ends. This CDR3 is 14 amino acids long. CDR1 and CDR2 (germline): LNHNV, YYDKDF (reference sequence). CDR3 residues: CATSTPPLSYEQYF. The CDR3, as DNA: TGTGCCACCAGCACCCCCCCCCTCTCCTACGAGCAGTACTTC. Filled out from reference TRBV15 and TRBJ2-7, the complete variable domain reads DAMVIQNPRYQVTQFGKPVTLSCSQTLNHNVMYWYQQKSSQAPKLLFHYYDKDFNNEADTPDNFQSRRPNTSFCFLDIRSPGLGDTAMYLCATSTPPLSYEQYFGPGTRLTVT.

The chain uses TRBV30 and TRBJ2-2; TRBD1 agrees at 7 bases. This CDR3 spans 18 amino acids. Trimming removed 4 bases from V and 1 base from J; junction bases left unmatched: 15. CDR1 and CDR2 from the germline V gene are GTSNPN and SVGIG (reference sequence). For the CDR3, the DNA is TGTGCCTGGAACCCGGGACAGCTCCTAAGGGGGAACACCGGGGAGCTGTTTTTT. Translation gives CAWNPGQLLRGNTGELFF.

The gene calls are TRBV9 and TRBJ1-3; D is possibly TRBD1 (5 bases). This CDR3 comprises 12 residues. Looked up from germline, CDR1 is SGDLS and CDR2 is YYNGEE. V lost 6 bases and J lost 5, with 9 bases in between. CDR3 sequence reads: CASKGNRNTIYF. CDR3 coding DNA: TGTGCCAGCAAGGGGAACAGAAACACCATATATTTT.

The CDR3 reads CASSQDLQGARPGANVLTF. The CDR3 DNA reads TGCGCCAGCAGCCAAGATTTACAGGGGGCTAGACCTGGGGCCAACGTCCTGACTTTC. The chain employs TRBV4-3 and TRBJ2-6, with 9 bases fitting TRBD1. The CDR3 sequence is 19 residues long. Germline CDR1 reads LGHNA; CDR2 reads YSLEER. With 0 bases clipped from V and 2 bases from J, the junction kept 8 bases outside the gene matches.

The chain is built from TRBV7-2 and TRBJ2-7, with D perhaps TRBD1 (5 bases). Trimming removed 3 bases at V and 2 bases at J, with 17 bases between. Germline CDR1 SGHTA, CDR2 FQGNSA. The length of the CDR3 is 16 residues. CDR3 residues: CASSFLNGPRAYEQYF. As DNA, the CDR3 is TGTGCCAGCAGCTTCCTGAACGGACCCAGGGCCTACGAGCAGTACTTC.

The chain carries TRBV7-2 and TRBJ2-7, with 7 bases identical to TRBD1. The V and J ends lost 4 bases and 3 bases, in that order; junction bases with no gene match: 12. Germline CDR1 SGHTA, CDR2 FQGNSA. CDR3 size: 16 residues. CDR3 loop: CASSSNRQGPYYEQYF. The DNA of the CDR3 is TGTGCCAGCAGCTCAAACCGACAGGGTCCGTACTACGAGCAGTACTTC.

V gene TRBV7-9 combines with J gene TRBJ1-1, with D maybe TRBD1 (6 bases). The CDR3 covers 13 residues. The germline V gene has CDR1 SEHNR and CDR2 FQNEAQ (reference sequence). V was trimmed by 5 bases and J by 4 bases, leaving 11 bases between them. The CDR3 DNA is TGTGCCAGCAGCGGTACAGGGCTCACTGAAGCTTTCTTT. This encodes CASSGTGLTEAFF. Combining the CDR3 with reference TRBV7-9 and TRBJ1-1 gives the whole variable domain DTGVSQNPRHKITKRGQNVTFRCDPISEHNRLYWYRQTLGQGPEFLTYFQNEAQLEKSRLLSDRFSAERPKGSFSTLEIQRTEQGDSAMYLCASSGTGLTEAFFGQGTRLTVV.

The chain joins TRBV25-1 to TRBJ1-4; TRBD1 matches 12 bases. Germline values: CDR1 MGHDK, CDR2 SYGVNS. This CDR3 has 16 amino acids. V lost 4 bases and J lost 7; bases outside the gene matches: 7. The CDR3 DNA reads TGTGCCAGCAGTGCCCCGGGACAGGGGGCGCGTGAAAAACTGTTTTTT. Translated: CASSAPGQGAREKLFF.

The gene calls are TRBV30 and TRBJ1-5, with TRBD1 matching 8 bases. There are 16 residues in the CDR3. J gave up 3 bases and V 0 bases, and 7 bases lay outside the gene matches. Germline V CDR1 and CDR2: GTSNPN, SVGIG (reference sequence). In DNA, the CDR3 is TGTGCCTGGAGTGTTAGGACAGGGCCGCTCAATCAGCCCCAGCATTTT. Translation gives CAWSVRTGPLNQPQHF. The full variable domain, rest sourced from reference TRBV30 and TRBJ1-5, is SQTIHQWPATLVQPVGSPLSLECTVEGTSNPNLYWYRQAAGRGLQLLFYSVGIGQISSEVPQNLSASRPQDRQFILSSKKLLLSDSGFYLCAWSVRTGPLNQPQHFGDGTRLSIL.

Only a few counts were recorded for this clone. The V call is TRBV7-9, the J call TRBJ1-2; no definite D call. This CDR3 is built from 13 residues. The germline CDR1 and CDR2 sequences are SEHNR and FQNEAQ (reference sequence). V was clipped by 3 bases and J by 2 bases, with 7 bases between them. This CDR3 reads CASSFGRNYGYTF. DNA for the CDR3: TGTGCCAGCAGCTTTGGCAGGAACTATGGCTACACCTTC.

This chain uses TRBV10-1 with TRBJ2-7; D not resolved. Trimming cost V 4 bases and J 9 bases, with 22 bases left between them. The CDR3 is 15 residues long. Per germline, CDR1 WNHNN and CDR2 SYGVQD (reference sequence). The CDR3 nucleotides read TGCGCCAGCAGTGTTTTTGCGGCGGCCGACGATGGGCAGTACTTC. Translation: CASSVFAAADDGQYF.